This T cell receptor (beta chain) originates from a study of graft-versus-host responses after intestinal transplantation (dated by TCRdb to 2020 to 2022). Regarding the study in general: The transplants that recipients received were multivisceral, liver-intestinal, or isolated intestinal. All recipients received anti-thymocyte globulin induction followed by maintenance tacrolimus and steroids for roughly three years. After intestinal transplantation, graft-versus-host and host-versus-graft alloreactive T cell clones were followed in the graft, circulation and bone marrow using bulk TCR-beta CDR3 sequencing. To identify alloreactive clones, pre-transplant mixed lymphocyte reaction products were sequenced and then compared with unstimulated pre-transplant donor and recipient T cells. A cohort of 24 intestinal transplant recipients, including one retransplant, was enrolled, and 3 patients lacking pretransplant specimens were excluded. Donor T cell macrochimerism was defined as a peak of at least 4% donor T cells among recipient peripheral blood mononuclear cells. Instead of going to the commercial service, samples from a few later patients were sequenced in-house on an Illumina MiSeq and processed with MiXCR.

The method was the immunoSEQ multiplex PCR assay. For most patients, genomic DNA was isolated with the Qiagen DNeasy Blood and Tissue Kit and shipped frozen to Adaptive Biotechnologies for TCR sequencing. Adaptive Biotechnologies carried out high-throughput TCR-beta CDR3 sequencing of genomic DNA for most patients. As for the original processing: Adaptive's ImmunoSEQ software supplied the TCR sequencing data for 15 to 20 patients, while MiXCR and VDJtools were used to process a few other patients. CD4 versus CD8 sorting errors were corrected by removing sequences found in both subsets at a frequency ratio below 5:1. CDR3 nucleotide sequences shared between donor and recipient were removed because the origin of such sequences could not be assigned. Alloreactive clones required at least 2-fold expansion over unstimulated cells and minimum CFSE-low frequency of 0.002% (template counts) or 0.001% (read counts). Clones detected in sequenced pre-transplant spleen, lymph node, or MLR CFSE-low populations of the donor or recipient were defined as mappable. Cumulative frequency of alloreactive clones was calculated as a percentage of all sequences weighted by copy number. TCRdb took over this immuneACCESS table, retaining in-frame rearrangements with V and J assigned. Such tables are incomplete; in checked studies, under half of the missing clones stem from an unresolved V gene, and the remainder is unexplained. That table supplies the V and J calls and clone size; D and trimming were determined from the DNA. The sample has roughly 99,000 clones on record, around 90% of them singletons. The ten biggest clones cover around 0.76% of the sample.

On this clone: Its antigen is unknown. One base away there is no much larger clone; base qualities are not given.

Interpreted using the paper, the time point label stands for: cells obtained before transplantation from donor or recipient. CD3+CD4+ and CD3+CD8+ populations were FACS-sorted from unstimulated pre-transplant donor and recipient cells taken from spleen or lymph nodes. CDR3 length: 14 amino acids, cysteine to phenylalanine. The only DNA kept is the CDR3, 42 bases in frame from the first base. Looking up the germline V gene (reference sequence) yields CDR1 LNHNV and CDR2 YYDKDF. Study-level results and caveats: High GvH to HvG T cell clonal ratios were observed in the allografts of patients with donor T cell macrochimerism. Conclusions were limited by the relatively low number and heterogeneity of intestinal transplant patients. Early after transplant, peak levels of circulating GvH clones were found to be associated with declines in HvG clones. GvH clones turned up in recipient bone marrow, with some appearing earlier in ileal mucosa or blood, a pattern consistent with an intestinal mucosal origin.

This sample comprised unstimulated CD4+ T cells sorted from spleen or lymph node cells, obtained before transplant. The sequence links TRBV15 to TRBJ2-5; 11 junctional bases match TRBD2. The closer fit of TRBJ2-7 to the DNA end suggests the J call may be wrong. The receptor was isolated from a human donor who was the organ donor for an intestinal transplant. The sequenced DNA is TGTGCCACCAGCCGTCTAGCGGGAGGTTACGAGCAGTACTTC. Its product reads: CATSRLAGGYEQYF.